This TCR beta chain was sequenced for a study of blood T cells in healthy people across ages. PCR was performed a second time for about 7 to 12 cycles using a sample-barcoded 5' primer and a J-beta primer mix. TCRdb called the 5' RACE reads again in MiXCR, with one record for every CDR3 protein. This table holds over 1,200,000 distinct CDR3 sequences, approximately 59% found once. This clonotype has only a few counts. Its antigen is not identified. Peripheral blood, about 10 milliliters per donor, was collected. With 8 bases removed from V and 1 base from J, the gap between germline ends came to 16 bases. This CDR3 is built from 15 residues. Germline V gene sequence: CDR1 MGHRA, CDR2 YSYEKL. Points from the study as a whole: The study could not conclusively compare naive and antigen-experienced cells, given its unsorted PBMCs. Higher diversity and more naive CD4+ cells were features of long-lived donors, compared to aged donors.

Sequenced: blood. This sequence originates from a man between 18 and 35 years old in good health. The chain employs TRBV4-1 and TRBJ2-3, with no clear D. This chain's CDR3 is CASQFMSEGTDTQYF. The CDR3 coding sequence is TGCGCCAGCCAGTTTATGTCTGAGGGCACAGATACGCAGTATTTT.